This T cell receptor beta chain appears in the sequencing data of a study of T cell responses to AZD1222 COVID-19 vaccine. V dropped 0 bases and J dropped 4 bases, with 6 bases sitting between them. Germline loops: CDR1 MGHRA, CDR2 YSYEKL. This CDR3 spans 14 amino acids. This clone was found once. Clones were sequenced by immunoSEQ multiplex PCR, and TCRdb holds only the in-frame ones, with some missing. The table lists 200,000 to 250,000 clones, approximately 94% of them singletons. This sequence was found in an adult who received the MenACWY meningococcal vaccine as a control. The chain links TRBV4-1 to TRBJ1-4; D is ambiguous. Source: peripheral blood, taken 28 days after the second dose of the MenACWY control vaccine. The CDR3 DNA is TGCGCCAGCAGCCAAGATCAGGTTAATGAAAAACTGTTTTTT. Protein: CASSQDQVNEKLFF.